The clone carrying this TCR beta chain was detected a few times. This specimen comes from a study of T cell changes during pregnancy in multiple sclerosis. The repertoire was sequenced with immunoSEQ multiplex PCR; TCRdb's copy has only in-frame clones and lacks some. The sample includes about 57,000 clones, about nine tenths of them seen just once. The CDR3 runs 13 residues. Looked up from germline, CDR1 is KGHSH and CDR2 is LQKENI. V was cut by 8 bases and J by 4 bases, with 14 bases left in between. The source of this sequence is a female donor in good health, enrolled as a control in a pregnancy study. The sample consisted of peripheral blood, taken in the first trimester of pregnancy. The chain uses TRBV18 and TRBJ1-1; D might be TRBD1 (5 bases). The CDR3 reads CASGGGGGTEAFF. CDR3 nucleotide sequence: TGTGCCAGCGGGGGGGGTGGCGGCACTGAAGCTTTCTTT.